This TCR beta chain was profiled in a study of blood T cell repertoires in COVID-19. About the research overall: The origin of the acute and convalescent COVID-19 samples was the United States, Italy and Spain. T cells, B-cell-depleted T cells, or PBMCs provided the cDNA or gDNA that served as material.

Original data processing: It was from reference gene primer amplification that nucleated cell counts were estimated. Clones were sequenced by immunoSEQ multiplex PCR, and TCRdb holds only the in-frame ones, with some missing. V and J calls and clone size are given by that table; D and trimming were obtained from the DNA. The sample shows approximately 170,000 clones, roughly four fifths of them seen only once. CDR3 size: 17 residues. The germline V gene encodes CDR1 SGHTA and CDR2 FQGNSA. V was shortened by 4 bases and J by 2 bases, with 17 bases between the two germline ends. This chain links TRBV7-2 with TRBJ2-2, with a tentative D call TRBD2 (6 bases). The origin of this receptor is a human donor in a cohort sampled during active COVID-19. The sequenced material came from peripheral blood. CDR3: CASSWHWRGQNTGELFF. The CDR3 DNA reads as TGTGCCAGCAGCTGGCATTGGCGGGGCCAAAACACCGGGGAGCTGTTTTTT. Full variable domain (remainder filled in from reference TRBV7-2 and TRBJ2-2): GAGVSQSPSNKVTEKGKDVELRCDPISGHTALYWYRQSLGQGLEFLIYFQGNSAPDKSGLPSDRFSAERTGGSVSTLTIQRTQQEDSAVYLCASSWHWRGQNTGELFFGEGSRLTVL.